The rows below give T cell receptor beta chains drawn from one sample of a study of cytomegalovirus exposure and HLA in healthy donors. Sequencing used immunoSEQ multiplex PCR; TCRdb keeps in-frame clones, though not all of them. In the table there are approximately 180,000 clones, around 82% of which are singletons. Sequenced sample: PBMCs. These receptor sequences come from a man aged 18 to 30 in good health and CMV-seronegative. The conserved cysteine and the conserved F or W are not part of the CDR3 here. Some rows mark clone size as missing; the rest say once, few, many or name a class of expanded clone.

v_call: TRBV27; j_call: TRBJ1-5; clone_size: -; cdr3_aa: ASSTGQDSNQPQH
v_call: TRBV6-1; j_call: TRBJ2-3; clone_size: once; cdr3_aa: ASSEGQSPSTDTQY
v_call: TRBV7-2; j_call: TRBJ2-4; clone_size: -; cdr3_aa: ASSSSSGGVDIQY
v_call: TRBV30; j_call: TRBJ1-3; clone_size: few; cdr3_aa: AWRIGQAFCTIY
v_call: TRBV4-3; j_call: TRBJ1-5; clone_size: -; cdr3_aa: ASSAGVYSNQPQH
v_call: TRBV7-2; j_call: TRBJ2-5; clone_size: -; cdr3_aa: ASSLSTGLLETQY
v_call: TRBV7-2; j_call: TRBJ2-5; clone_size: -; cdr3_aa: ASSRTRDRWETQY
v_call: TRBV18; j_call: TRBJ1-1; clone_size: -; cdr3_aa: ASSPLTGGLAEAF
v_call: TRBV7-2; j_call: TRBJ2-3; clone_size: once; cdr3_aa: ASSSLRRGSDTQY
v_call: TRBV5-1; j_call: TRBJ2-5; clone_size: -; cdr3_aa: ASSLEDRGEKGTQY
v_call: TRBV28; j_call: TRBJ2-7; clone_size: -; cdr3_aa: ASKWTGGY
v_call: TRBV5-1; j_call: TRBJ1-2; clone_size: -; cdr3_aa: ASRRQGVNYGYT
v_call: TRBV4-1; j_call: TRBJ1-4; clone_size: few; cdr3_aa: ASSRLQGAGEKLF
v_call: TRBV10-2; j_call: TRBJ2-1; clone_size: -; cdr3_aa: ASTPGQGYNEQF
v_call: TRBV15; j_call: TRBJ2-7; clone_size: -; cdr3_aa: ATSRDETGTLYEQY
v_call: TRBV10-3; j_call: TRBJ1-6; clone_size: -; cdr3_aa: AISGTGGNNSPLH
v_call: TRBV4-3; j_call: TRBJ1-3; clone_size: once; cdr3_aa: ASSHPGPGNTIY
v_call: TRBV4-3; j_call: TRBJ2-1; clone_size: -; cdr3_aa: ASSQKSGSQF
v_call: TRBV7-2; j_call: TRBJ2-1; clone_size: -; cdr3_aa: ASSFSGRDYNEQF
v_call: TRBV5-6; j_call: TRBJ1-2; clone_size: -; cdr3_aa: ASSPGQGLYGYT
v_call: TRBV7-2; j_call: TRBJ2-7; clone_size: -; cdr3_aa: ASSLGGSGRRTYEQY
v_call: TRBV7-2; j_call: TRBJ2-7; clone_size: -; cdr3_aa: ASSGQGVDEQY
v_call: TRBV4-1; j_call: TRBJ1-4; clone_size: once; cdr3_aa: ASSQTNEKLF
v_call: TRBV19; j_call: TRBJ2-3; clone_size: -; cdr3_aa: ASSVDYDTQY
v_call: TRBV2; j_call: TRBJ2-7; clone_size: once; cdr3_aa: ASSELSGVSYEQY
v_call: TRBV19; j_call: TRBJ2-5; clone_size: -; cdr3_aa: ASRASDQEAQY
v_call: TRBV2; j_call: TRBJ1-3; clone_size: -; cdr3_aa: ASSRERKDRGKNTIY
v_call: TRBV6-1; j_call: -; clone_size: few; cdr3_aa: ASRVDKSYEQY